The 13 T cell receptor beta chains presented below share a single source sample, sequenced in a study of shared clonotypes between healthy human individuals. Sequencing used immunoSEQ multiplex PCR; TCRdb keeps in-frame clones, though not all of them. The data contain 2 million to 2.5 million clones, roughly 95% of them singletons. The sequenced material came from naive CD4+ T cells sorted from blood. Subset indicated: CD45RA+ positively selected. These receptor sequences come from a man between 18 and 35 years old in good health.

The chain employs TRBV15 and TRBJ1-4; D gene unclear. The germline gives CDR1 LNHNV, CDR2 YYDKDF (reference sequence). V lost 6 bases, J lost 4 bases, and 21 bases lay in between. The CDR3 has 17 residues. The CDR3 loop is CATRNPAFDEGNEKLFF. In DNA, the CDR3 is TGTGCCACCAGGAACCCCGCTTTCGACGAGGGTAATGAAAAACTGTTTTTT.

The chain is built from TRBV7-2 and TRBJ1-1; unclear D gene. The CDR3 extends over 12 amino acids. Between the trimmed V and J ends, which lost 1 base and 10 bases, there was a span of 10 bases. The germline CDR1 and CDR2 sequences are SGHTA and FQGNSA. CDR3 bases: TGTGCCAGCAGCTTAGGTTACTTCGGAGCTTTCTTT. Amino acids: CASSLGYFGAFF.

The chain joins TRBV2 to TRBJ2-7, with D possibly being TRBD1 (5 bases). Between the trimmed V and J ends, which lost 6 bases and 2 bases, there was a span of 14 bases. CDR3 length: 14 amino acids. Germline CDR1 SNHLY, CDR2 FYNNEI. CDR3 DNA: TGTGCCAGCAGGGCGACAGCTACCCCCTACGAGCAGTACTTC. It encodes CASRATATPYEQYF.

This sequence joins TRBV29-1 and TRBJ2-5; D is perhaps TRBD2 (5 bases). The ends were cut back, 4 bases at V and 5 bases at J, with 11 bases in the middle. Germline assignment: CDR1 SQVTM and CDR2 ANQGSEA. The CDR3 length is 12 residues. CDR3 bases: TGCAGCGTTGTTCGGGGTTCGGAGACCCAGTACTTC. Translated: CSVVRGSETQYF. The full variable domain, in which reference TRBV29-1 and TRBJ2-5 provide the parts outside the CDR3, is SAVISQKPSRDICQRGTSLTIQCQVDSQVTMMFWYRQQPGQSLTLIATANQGSEATYESGFVIDKFPISRPNLTFSTLTVSNMSPEDSSIYLCSVVRGSETQYFGPGTRLLVL.

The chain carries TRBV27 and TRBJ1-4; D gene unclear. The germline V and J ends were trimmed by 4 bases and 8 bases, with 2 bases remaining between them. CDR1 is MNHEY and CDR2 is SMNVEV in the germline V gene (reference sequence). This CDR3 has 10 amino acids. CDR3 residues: CASSWEKLFF. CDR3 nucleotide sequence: TGTGCCAGCAGTTGGGAAAAACTGTTTTTT.

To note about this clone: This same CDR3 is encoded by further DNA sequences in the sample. The CDR3, as DNA: TGTGCCAGCAGCTTAGGCGGGAGCAGGGATGAGCAGTTCTTC. Its translation: CASSLGGSRDEQFF. V gene TRBV7-2 combines with J gene TRBJ2-1, with 7 bases that match TRBD2. This CDR3 spans 14 amino acids. V lost 1 base to trimming and J lost 8 bases; unmatched junction nucleotides: 5. Germline loops: CDR1 SGHTA, CDR2 FQGNSA.

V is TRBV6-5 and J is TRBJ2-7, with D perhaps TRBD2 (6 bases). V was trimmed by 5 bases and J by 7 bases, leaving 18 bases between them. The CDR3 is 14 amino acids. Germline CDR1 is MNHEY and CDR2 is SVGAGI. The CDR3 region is CASSRQSGSTEQYF. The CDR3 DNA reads TGTGCCAGCAGTAGACAGAGCGGGTCTACGGAGCAGTACTTC.

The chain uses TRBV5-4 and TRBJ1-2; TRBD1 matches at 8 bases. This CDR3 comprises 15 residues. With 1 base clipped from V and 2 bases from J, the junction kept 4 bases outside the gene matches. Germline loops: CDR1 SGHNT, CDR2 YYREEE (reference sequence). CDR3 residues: CASSLNQGANYGYTF. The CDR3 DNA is TGTGCCAGCAGCTTGAACCAGGGGGCGAACTATGGCTACACCTTC.

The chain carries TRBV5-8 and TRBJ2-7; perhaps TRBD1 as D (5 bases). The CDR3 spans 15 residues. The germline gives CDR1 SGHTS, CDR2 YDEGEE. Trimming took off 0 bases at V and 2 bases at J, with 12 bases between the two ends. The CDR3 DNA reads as TGTGCCAGCAGCTTGGCGGCGGCAGGGCCCTACGAGCAGTACTTC. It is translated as CASSLAAAGPYEQYF.

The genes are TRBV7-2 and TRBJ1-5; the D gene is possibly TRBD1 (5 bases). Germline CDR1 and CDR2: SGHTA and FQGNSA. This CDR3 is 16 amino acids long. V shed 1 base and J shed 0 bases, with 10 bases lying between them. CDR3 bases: TGTGCCAGCAGCTTAGGGGCAGGGCCTAGCAATCAGCCCCAGCATTTT. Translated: CASSLGAGPSNQPQHF.

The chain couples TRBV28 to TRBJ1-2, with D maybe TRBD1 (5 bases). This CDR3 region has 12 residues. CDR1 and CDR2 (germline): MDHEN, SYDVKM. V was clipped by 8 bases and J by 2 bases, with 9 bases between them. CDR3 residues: CASGGDNYGYTF. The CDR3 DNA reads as TGTGCCAGCGGCGGGGACAACTATGGCTACACCTTC.

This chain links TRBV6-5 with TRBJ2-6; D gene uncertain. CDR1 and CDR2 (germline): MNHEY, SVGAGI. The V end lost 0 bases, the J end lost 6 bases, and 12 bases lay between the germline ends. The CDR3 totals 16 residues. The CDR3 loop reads CASSYSVLLVANVLTF. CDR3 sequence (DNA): TGTGCCAGCAGTTACTCGGTGCTACTGGTGGCCAACGTCCTGACTTTC.

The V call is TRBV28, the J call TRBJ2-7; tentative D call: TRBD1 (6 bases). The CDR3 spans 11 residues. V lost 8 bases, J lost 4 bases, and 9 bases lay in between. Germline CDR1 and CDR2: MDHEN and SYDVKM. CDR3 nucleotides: TGTGCCAGCGCCAGGGGTTACGAGCAGTACTTC. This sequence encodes CASARGYEQYF.